The clone carrying this T cell receptor beta chain was seen a few times. Its target is unknown. Per the germline V gene, CDR1 is SGHNT and CDR2 is YYREEE (reference sequence). V was pared by 5 bases and J by 7 bases, with 13 bases between. The CDR3 is 13 amino acids. Use of 60 Vbeta and 13 Jbeta primers characterized the PCR. Assay: immunoSEQ multiplex PCR; the TCRdb copy retains only in-frame clones and omits some. This repertoire shows 95,000 to 100,000 clones, around 80% found once; its top ten account for around 15%. The data derive from a study of cytomegalovirus exposure and HLA in healthy donors. Regarding the study as a whole: Across HLA loci, a later analysis found differing TCR association rates, with DRB1 most and HLA-C fewest.

V and J are TRBV5-4 and TRBJ1-5; D is unclear. This TCR came from a man in his sixties in good health and CMV-seropositive. Sequences were obtained from PBMCs. The DNA of the CDR3 is TGTGCCAGCAGTTCTGACACTGGGCAGCCCCAGCATTTT. Translating it yields CASSSDTGQPQHF.